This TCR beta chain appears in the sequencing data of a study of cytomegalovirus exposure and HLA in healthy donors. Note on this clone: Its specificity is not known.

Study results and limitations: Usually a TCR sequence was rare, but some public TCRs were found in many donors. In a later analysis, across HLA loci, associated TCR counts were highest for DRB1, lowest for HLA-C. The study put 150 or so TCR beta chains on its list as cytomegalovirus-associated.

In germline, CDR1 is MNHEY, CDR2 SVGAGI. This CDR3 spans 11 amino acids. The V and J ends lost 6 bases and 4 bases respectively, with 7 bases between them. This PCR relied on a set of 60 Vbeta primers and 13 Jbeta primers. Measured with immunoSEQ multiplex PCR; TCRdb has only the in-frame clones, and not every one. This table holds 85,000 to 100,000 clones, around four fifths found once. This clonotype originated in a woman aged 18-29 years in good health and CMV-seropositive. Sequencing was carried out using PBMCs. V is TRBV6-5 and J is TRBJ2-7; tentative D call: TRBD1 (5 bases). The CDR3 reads CASSAGYEQYF. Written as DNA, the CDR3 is TGTGCCAGCAGCGCAGGGTACGAGCAGTACTTC.